Listed here is a single TCR beta chain. The antigen is undetermined. Blood was sampled at baseline, cycle 4 day 1, and cycle 7 day 1. The V and J ends lost 4 bases and 5 bases respectively, with 12 bases between them. The germline V gene has CDR1 SNHLY and CDR2 FYNNEI. This CDR3 contains 14 residues. Generated by immunoSEQ multiplex PCR, the TCRdb table keeps only in-frame clones and is missing some. Of 55,000 to 75,000 clones listed, 85% are singletons. This sample is part of a study of OX40 agonist ivuxolimab in advanced cancers. Overall study findings and caveats: It was not determined which antigens were specifically recognized by the peripheral T cells that had undergone clonal expansion.

This TCR was sampled from an adult with an advanced solid tumor such as melanoma, head and neck, liver or kidney cancer. The chain couples TRBV2 to TRBJ2-1, with D unresolved. The specimen was CD4+ or CD8+ T cells sorted from blood, collected in a trial of the OX40 agonist ivuxolimab. CDR3 residues: CASSVDLINNEQFF. CDR3 nucleotides: TGTGCCAGCAGTGTGGACCTGATTAACAATGAGCAGTTCTTC.